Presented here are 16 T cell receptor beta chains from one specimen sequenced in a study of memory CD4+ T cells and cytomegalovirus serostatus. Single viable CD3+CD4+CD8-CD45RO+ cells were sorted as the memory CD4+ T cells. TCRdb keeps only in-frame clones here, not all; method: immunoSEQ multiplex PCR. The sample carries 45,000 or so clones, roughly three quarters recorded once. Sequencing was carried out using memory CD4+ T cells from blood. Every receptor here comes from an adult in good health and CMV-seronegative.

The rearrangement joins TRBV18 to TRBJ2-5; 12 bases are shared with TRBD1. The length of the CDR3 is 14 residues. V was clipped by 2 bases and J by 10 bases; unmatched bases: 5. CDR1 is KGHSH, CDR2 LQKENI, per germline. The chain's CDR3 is CASSPGTGGSLQYF. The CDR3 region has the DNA TGTGCCAGCTCACCAGGGACAGGGGGCTCCCTCCAGTACTTC.

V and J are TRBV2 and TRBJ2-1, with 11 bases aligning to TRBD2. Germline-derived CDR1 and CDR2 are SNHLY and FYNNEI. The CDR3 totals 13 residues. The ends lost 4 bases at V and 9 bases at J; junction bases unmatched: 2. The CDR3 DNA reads TGTGCCAGCAGTGGTCTAGCGGGAGGTGAGCAGTTCTTC. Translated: CASSGLAGGEQFF.

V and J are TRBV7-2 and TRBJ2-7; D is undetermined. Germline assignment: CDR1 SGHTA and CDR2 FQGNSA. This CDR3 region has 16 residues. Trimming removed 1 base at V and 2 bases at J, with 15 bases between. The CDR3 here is CASSLESQAATYEQYF. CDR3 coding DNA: TGTGCCAGCAGCTTAGAGAGTCAGGCAGCTACCTACGAGCAGTACTTC.

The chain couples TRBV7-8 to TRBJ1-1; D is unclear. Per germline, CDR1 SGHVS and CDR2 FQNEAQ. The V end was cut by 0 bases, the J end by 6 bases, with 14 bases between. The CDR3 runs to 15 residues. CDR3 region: CASSLASGIVAEAFF. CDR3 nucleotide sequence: TGTGCCAGCAGCTTAGCCTCGGGGATTGTGGCTGAAGCTTTCTTT.

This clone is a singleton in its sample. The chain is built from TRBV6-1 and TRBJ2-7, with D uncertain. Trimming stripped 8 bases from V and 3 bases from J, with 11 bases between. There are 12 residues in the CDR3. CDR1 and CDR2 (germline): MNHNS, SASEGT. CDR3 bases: TGTGCCAGCCAAGGCAGTAGCTACGAGCAGTACTTC. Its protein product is CASQGSSYEQYF.

In nucleotides, the CDR3 is TGTGCCAGCAGCCTTGCAGGGGGCTATCAGCCCCAGCATTTT. It translates to CASSLAGGYQPQHF. The chain combines TRBV11-2 with TRBJ1-5, with TRBD1 matching over 8 bases. The germline CDR1 and CDR2 sequences are SGHAT and FQNNGV. The V and J ends lost 5 bases and 5 bases, in that order; junction bases with no gene match: 5. The CDR3 is made up of 14 amino acids.

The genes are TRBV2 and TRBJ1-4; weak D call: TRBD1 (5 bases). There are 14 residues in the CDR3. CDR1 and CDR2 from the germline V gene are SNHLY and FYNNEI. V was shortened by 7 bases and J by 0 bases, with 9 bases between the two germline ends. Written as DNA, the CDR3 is TGTGCCAGCACGGGGGGTGCAACTAATGAAAAACTGTTTTTT. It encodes CASTGGATNEKLFF. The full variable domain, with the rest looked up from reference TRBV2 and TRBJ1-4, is EPEVTQTPSHQVTQMGQEVILRCVPISNHLYFYWYRQILGQKVEFLVSFYNNEISEKSEIFDDQFSVERPDGSNFTLKIRSTKLEDSAMYFCASTGGATNEKLFFGSGTQLSVL.

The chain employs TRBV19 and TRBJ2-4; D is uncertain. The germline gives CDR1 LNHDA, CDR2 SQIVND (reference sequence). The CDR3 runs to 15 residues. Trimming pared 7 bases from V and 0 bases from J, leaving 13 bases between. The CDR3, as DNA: TGTGCCAGTACTCCTATCCTACAAGCCAAAAACATTCAGTACTTC. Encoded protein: CASTPILQAKNIQYF.

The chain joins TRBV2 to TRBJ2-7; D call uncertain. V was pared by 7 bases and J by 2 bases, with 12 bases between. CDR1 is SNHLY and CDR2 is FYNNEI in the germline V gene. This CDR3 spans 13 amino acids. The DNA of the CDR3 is TGTGCCAGCATCATGACCGGAGCCTACGAGCAGTACTTC. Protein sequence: CASIMTGAYEQYF. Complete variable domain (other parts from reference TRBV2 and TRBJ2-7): EPEVTQTPSHQVTQMGQEVILRCVPISNHLYFYWYRQILGQKVEFLVSFYNNEISEKSEIFDDQFSVERPDGSNFTLKIRSTKLEDSAMYFCASIMTGAYEQYFGPGTRLTVT.

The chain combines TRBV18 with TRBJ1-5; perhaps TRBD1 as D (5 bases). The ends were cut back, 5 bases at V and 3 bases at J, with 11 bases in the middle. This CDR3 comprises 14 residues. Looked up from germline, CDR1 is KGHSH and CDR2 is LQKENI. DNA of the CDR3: TGTGCCAGCTCATCCGGGACTTCCAATCAGCCCCAGCATTTT. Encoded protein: CASSSGTSNQPQHF. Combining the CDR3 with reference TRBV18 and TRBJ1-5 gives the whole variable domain NAGVMQNPRHLVRRRGQEARLRCSPMKGHSHVYWYRQLPEEGLKFMVYLQKENIIDESGMPKERFSAEFPKEGPSILRIQQVVRGDSAAYFCASSSGTSNQPQHFGDGTRLSIL.

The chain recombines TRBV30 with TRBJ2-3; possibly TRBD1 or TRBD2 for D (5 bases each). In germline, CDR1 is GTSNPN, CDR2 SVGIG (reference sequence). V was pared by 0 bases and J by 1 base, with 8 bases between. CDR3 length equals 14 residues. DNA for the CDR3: TGTGCCTGGAGTGTGGGGACCCGCACAGATACGCAGTATTTT. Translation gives CAWSVGTRTDTQYF.

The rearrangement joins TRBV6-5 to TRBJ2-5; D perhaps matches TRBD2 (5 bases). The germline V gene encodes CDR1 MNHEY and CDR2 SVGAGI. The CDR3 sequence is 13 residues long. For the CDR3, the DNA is TGTGCGACCCGGCCCGGAGGACTAGAGACCCAGTACTTC. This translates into CATRPGGLETQYF.

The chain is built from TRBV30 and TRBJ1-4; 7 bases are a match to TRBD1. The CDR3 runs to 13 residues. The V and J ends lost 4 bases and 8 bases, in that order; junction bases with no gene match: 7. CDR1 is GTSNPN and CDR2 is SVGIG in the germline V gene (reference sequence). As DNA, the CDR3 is TGTGCCTGGAAGAGGGGGCAAGGAGAAAAACTGTTTTTT. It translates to CAWKRGQGEKLFF.

In DNA, the CDR3 is TGCAGCGTTGAAGATCCAGGACGGACTACCACAGATACGCAGTATTTT. Its translation: CSVEDPGRTTTDTQYF. The V call is TRBV29-1, the J call TRBJ2-3, with D possibly being TRBD2 (6 bases). There are 16 residues in the CDR3. CDR1 SQVTM and CDR2 ANQGSEA come from the germline V gene. Trimming took 0 bases from V and 2 from J, leaving 15 bases between them.

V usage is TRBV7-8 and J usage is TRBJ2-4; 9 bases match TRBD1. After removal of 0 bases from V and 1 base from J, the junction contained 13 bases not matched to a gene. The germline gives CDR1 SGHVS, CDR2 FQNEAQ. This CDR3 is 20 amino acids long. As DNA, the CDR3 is TGTGCCAGCAGCTTAGCCTTGCGGGAGACCGGGACAGGGGCCAAAAACATTCAGTACTTC. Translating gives CASSLALRETGTGAKNIQYF.

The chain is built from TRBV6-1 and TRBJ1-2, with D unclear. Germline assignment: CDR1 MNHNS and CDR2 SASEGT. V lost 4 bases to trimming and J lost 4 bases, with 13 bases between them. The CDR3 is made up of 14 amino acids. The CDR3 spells CASSGFVGGYGYTF. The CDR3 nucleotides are TGTGCCAGCAGTGGTTTTGTGGGTGGCTATGGCTACACCTTC.